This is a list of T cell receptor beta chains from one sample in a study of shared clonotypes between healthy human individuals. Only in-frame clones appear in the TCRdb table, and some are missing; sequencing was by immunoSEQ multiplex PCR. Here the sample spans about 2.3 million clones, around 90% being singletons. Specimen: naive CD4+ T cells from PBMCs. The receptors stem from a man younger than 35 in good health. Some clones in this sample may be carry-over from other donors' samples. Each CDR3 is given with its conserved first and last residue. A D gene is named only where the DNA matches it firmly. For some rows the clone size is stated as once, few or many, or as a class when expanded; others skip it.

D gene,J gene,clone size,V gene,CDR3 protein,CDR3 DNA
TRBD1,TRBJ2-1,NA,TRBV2,CASIWTGHMNEQFF,TGTGCCAGCATTTGGACAGGGCATATGAATGAGCAGTTCTTC
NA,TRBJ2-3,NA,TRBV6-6,CASSYFVRSGEDTQYF,TGTGCCAGCAGTTACTTCGTTCGGTCGGGAGAGGATACGCAGTATTTT
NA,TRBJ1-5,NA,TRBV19,CASSIEGISNQPQHF,TGTGCCAGTAGTATAGAGGGGATTAGCAATCAGCCCCAGCATTTT
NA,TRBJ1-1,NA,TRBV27,CASSPGWANTEAFF,TGTGCCAGCAGTCCGGGGTGGGCTAACACTGAAGCTTTCTTT
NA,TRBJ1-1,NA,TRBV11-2,CASSPGRLNTEAFF,TGTGCCAGCAGCCCCGGACGGCTGAACACTGAAGCTTTCTTT
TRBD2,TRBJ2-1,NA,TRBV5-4,CASSPRTSGYNEQFF,TGTGCCAGCAGCCCCCGGACTAGCGGCTACAATGAGCAGTTCTTC
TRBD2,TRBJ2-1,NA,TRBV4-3,CASSRDSGVYNEQFF,TGCGCCAGCAGCCGGGATAGCGGGGTGTACAATGAGCAGTTCTTC
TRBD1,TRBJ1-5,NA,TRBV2,CASSGGQGMGNQPQHF,TGTGCCAGCAGTGGAGGACAGGGCATGGGCAATCAGCCCCAGCATTTT
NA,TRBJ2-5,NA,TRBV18,CASSPNTRGTIQETQYF,TGTGCCAGCTCACCGAACACAAGAGGCACAATCCAAGAGACCCAGTACTTC
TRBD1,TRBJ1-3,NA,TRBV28,CASSLGDRRFGNTIYF,TGTGCCAGCAGTTTGGGGGACAGAAGGTTTGGAAACACCATATATTTT
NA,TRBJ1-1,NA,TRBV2,CASTLLRAGLNTEAFF,TGTGCCAGCACCCTCCTCCGGGCGGGGTTGAACACTGAAGCTTTCTTT
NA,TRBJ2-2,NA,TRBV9,CASSVVGHYTGELFF,TGTGCCAGCAGCGTGGTGGGACACTACACCGGGGAGCTGTTTTTT
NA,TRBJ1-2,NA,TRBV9,CASSVDPGTNYGYTF,TGTGCCAGCAGCGTAGATCCAGGGACCAACTATGGCTACACCTTC
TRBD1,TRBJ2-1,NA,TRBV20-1,CSAGQGGEQFF,TGCAGTGCAGGACAGGGGGGTGAGCAGTTCTTC
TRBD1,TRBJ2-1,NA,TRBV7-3,CASSLSWTGLSGEQFF,TGTGCCAGCAGCTTATCGTGGACAGGGTTGTCCGGTGAGCAGTTCTTC
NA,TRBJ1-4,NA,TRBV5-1,CASSSGTSGRAQEKLFF,TGCGCCAGCAGCTCGGGGACTAGCGGGAGGGCCCAGGAAAAACTGTTTTTT
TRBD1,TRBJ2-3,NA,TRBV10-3,CAIRGDRAILDTQYF,TGTGCCATCAGAGGGGACAGGGCCATCCTGGATACGCAGTATTTT
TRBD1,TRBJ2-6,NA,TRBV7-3,CASSLPRGLSGANVLTF,TGTGCCAGCAGCCTCCCAAGGGGGCTCTCTGGGGCCAACGTCCTGACTTTC
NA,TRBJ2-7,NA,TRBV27,CASSLVVGAYEQYF,TGTGCCAGCAGTTTAGTCGTAGGGGCCTACGAGCAGTACTTC
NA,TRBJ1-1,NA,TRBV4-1,CASSQGPSRNTEAFF,TGCGCCAGCAGCCAGGGGCCTAGTCGGAACACTGAAGCTTTCTTT
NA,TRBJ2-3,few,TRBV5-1,CASRWDGERQDTQYF,TGCGCCAGCCGCTGGGACGGCGAGAGACAGGATACGCAGTATTTT
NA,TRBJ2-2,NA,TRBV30,CAWSLSPLNTGELFF,TGTGCCTGGAGTTTGAGTCCTCTGAACACCGGGGAGCTGTTTTTT